These T cell receptor beta chains were read from a single sample in a study of cytomegalovirus exposure and HLA in healthy donors. Measured with immunoSEQ multiplex PCR; TCRdb has only the in-frame clones, and not every one. Here the sample spans more than 150,000 clones, 60% to 85% being singletons. The specimen sequenced was PBMCs. All receptors derive from a woman in her fifties or sixties in good health and CMV-seropositive. The CDR3 runs from the conserved cysteine through the conserved F or W. D genes are given only for firm matches. Only some rows state a clone size, as once, few, many or a class for expanded clones.

cdr3_nt cdr3_aa d_call j_call v_call clone_size
TGCAGTGCCTACACAGCAGATACGCAGTATTTT CSAYTADTQYF NA TRBJ2-3 TRBV20-1 NA
TGTGCCAGCAGTTTACCGGGCGGGAACCCCTACAATGAGCAGTTCTTC CASSLPGGNPYNEQFF NA TRBJ2-1 TRBV28 NA
TGTGCCAGCGCCTCACTAGTCGGGGGCAATGAGCAGTTCTTC CASASLVGGNEQFF NA TRBJ2-1 TRBV7-9 few
TGTGCCAGCAGCCCAGACAGCAACTATGGCTACACCTTC CASSPDSNYGYTF NA TRBJ1-2 TRBV11-3 NA
TGTGCCAGCAGTCTAGCGGGAGATATCTACGAGCAGTACTTC CASSLAGDIYEQYF TRBD2 TRBJ2-7 TRBV28 NA
TGTGCCAGCAGCACCTGGGACAGGGGCGAAGCTTTCTTT CASSTWDRGEAFF TRBD1 TRBJ1-1 TRBV7-2 NA
TGCAGCGCCGAAAAACACCCCTCTGGCTACACCTTC CSAEKHPSGYTF NA TRBJ1-2 TRBV29-1 NA
TGTGCCAGCAGTTCCAGACAGGGAAATTCACCCCTCCACTTT CASSSRQGNSPLHF TRBD1 TRBJ1-6 TRBV6-5 NA
TGTGCCAGCAGCTTAGTTGGGGGGGCGCGAAACACCATATATTTT CASSLVGGARNTIYF NA TRBJ1-3 TRBV7-2 NA
TGTGCCAGCAGCGACGGGACTCTCAATCAGCCCCAGCATTTT CASSDGTLNQPQHF NA TRBJ1-5 TRBV9 once
TGTGCCAGCAGCCCGGACAGGGAAAGTACGGCTTTCTTT CASSPDRESTAFF TRBD1 TRBJ1-1 TRBV11-3 NA
TGTGCCTGGAGTGTAGGGACAGGGTCCCAAAACATTCAGTACTTC CAWSVGTGSQNIQYF TRBD1 TRBJ2-4 TRBV30 NA